The sequence of this TCR beta chain was determined in a study of Ad26.COV2.S vaccination and SARS-CoV-2 variants. The data were produced by immunoSEQ multiplex PCR, yet TCRdb's version contains in-frame clones alone and is incomplete. The profile shows around 400,000 clones, approximately 89% of them singletons. Treatment: some 19 received Ad26.COV2.S at low or high dose, single or two shots; 5 received placebo; per-sample allocation not given. Material that was analyzed had been drawn on day 63 after the first vaccine or placebo injection. V was trimmed by 8 bases and J by 5 bases, leaving 13 bases between them. Germline lookup yields CDR1 MDHEN and CDR2 SYDVKM. The CDR3 contains 13 residues.

This sequence joins TRBV28 and TRBJ1-5; the D gene is possibly TRBD1 (5 bases). The receptor's source is a person between 18 and 60 years old who received the Ad26.COV2.S COVID-19 vaccine or a placebo. The sequencing used peripheral blood, collected in a trial of Ad26.COV2.S vaccine versus placebo. The CDR3, as DNA: TGTGCCAGCTCTAACCCAGGGTATCAGCCCCAGCATTTT. The encoded protein is CASSNPGYQPQHF.